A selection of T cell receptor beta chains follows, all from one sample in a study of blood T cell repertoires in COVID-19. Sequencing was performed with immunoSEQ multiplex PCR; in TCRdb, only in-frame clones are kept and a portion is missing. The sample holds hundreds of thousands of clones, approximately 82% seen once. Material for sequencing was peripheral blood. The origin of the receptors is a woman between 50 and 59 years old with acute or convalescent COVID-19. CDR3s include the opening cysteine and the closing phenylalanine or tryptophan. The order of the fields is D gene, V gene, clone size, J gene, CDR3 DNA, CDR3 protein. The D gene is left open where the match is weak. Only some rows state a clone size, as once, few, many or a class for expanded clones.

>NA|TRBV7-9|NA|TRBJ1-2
TGTGCCAGCAGCTTGGGGGGACTTCGGTACTACACCTTC
CASSLGGLRYYTF
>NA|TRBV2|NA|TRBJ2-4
TGTGCCAGCACCCGCGGGCGGGGTACGGACATTCAGTACTTC
CASTRGRGTDIQYF
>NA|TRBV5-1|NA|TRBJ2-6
TGCGCCAGCAGCCGCGGGTCTACTGGGGCCAACGTCCTGACTTTC
CASSRGSTGANVLTF
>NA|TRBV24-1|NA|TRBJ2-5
TGTGCCACCAGTGGTGGAGGTTTGGGCGCTACAGAGACCCAGTACTTC
CATSGGGLGATETQYF
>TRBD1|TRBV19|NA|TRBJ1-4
TGTGCCAGTAGTAGGGACAGGGATAACGAAAAACTGTTTTTT
CASSRDRDNEKLFF
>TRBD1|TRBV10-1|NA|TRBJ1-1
TGCGCCAGCGCTTACCGGACAGGCTGGGGCACTGAAGCTTTCTTT
CASAYRTGWGTEAFF
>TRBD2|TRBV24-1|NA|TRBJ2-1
TGTGCCACCAGTGATTTAGGCGGGAGGGCGCACAATGAGCAGTTCTTC
CATSDLGGRAHNEQFF
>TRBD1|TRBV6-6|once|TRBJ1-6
TGTGCCGGATCGGGACAGGGGTGGTCACCCCTCCACTTT
CAGSGQGWSPLHF
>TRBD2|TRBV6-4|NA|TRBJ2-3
TGTGCCAGCAGTGGGACTAGCGGGAGGGCCAAGGGGACAGATACGCAGTATTTT
CASSGTSGRAKGTDTQYF
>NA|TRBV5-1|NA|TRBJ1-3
TGCGCCAGCAGCTCTATGGGGGCTACTGGAAACACCATATATTTT
CASSSMGATGNTIYF
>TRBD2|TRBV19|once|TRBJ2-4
TGTGCCAGTAGTGAGCCTTCCGCGCGGGCGGCGGGAGTGAAAAACATTCAGTACTTC
CASSEPSARAAGVKNIQYF
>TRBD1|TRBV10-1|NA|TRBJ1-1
TGCGCCAGCAGTGGTATGACAGGGTTGAGCACTGAAGCTTTCTTT
CASSGMTGLSTEAFF
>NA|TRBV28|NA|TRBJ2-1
TGTGCCAGCAGTTTACGGGTAAGCGCTTCCTACAATGAGCAGTTCTTC
CASSLRVSASYNEQFF
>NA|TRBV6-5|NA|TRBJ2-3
TGTGCCAGCACCCATAGCGGTTCTAGCACAGATACGCAGTATTTT
CASTHSGSSTDTQYF
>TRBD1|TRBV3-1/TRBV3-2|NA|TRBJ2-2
TGTGCCAGCAGCCTTGGGACAGGGGGCCGCACCGGGGAGCTGTTTTTT
CASSLGTGGRTGELFF
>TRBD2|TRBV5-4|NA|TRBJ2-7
TGTGCCAGCAGCTTAGGACTAGCGGGTGAGCAGTACTTC
CASSLGLAGEQYF
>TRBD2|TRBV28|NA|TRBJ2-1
TGTGCCAGCAGTCTTTATGCGGGGACTAGCGGATGGAATGAGCAGTTCTTC
CASSLYAGTSGWNEQFF
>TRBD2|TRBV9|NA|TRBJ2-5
TGTGCCAGCAGCGTAGGGTCACTAGCGGGTGGAGGAGAGACCCAGTACTTC
CASSVGSLAGGGETQYF
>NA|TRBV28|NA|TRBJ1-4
TGTGCCAGCAGTTTGGGGGGGTTTAATGAAAAACTGTTTTTT
CASSLGGFNEKLFF
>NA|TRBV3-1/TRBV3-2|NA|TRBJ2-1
TGTGCCAGCAGCCAAGACAACGGGAGACACAATGAGCAGTTCTTC
CASSQDNGRHNEQFF
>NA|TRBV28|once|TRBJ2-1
NA
CASSSSGLAGAQDEQFF
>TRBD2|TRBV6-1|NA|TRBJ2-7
TGTGCCAGCAGAGAAAGCGGGAGTCCCTTATCCTACGAGCAGTACTTC
CASRESGSPLSYEQYF
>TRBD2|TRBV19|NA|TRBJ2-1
TGTGCCACCCGAAGCGGGAGGGCCGGGGGACACAATGAGCAGTTCTTC
CATRSGRAGGHNEQFF
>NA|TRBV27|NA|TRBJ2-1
TGTGCCAGCAGTTTAGTCAGGGTATCAAACAATGAGCAGTTCTTC
CASSLVRVSNNEQFF
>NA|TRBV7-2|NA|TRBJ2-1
TGTGCCAGCAGCTCTCCTTGGGACTTCTGGGAGCAGTTCTTC
CASSSPWDFWEQFF
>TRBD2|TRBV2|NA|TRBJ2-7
TGTGCCAGCAGTGTAATAGCGGGCTCCTACGAGCAGTACTTC
CASSVIAGSYEQYF
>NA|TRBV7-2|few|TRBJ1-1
TGTGCCAGCAGCTTAGGGCCAGGAGAAGCTTTCTTT
CASSLGPGEAFF
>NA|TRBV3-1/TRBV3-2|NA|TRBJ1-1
TGTGCCAGCAGCCTAAAGACAGGTAACACTGAAGCTTTCTTT
CASSLKTGNTEAFF
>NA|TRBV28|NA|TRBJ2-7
TGTGCCAGCAGCGCCACCTGGCCATCGACCTACGAGCAGTACTTC
CASSATWPSTYEQYF
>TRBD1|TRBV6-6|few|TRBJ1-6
TGTGCCAGCAGTTACAGGAGCGGGACAGGGAATTCACCCCTCCACTTT
CASSYRSGTGNSPLHF
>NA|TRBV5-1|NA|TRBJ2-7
TGCGCCAGCAGCTTGGACAGATTCGAGCAGTACTTC
CASSLDRFEQYF
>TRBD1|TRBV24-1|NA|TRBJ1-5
TGTGCCACCAGTGAATCAGGGGGCGGTCAGCCCCAGCATTTT
CATSESGGGQPQHF
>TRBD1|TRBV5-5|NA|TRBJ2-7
TGTGCCAGCAGCTCTTGGACAGGGTATAAGCAGTACTTC
CASSSWTGYKQYF
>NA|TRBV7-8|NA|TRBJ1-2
TGTGCCAGCAGCTTAGGTGCTGGGGGCTTTGACTATGGCTACACCTTC
CASSLGAGGFDYGYTF
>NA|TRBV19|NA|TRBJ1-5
TGTGCCAGTAGTATCTTTCTCCAGCCCCAGCATTTT
CASSIFLQPQHF
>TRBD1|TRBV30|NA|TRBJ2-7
TGTGCCTGGAGTAAAGGCAGGGGGCCATACGAGCAGTACTTC
CAWSKGRGPYEQYF
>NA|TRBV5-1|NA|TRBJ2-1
TGCGCCAGCAGCTTGGGAGGTGGATACAATGAGCAGTTCTTC
CASSLGGGYNEQFF
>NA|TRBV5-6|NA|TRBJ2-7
TGTGCCAGCAGCTTGAGGGCAGGGTGGGAGCAGTACTTC
CASSLRAGWEQYF
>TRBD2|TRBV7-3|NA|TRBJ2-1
TGTGCCAGCAGCTTGGGGCGGGAGACCGTGCAGTTCTTC
CASSLGRETVQFF
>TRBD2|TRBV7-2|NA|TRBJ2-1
TGTGCCAGCAGCTTAGAGAGCTCCTATTGGGAGGGCTCCAATGAGCAGTTCTTC
CASSLESSYWEGSNEQFF
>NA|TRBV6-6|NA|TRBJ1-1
TGTGCCAGCCGGGGGAACACTGAAGCTTTCTTT
CASRGNTEAFF
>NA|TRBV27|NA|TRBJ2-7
TGTGCCAGCAGTTTAATAGGGGCTCTAAACGAGCAGTACTTC
CASSLIGALNEQYF
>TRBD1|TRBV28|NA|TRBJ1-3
TGTGCCAGCAGTCACGCAGGGGGGAAGGGAAACACCATATATTTT
CASSHAGGKGNTIYF
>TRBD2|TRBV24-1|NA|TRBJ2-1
TGTGCCACCAGTGATCAAACCAAGCGGGAGGCCTACAATGAGCAGTTCTTC
CATSDQTKREAYNEQFF
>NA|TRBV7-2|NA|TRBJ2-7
TGTGCCAGCAGCTCAGCCATGACAGTATCCTACGAGCAGTACTTC
CASSSAMTVSYEQYF
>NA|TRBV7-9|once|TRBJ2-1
TGTGCCAGCAGCTTAGCCCTAGCCGACAATGAGCAGTTCTTC
CASSLALADNEQFF
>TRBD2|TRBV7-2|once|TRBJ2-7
TGTGCCAGCAGCTCCAAAACCCTAGCGGGAGGCCACTCCTACGAGCAGTACTTC
CASSSKTLAGGHSYEQYF
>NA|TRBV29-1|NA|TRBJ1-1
TGCAGCGTAAACAGGGCTTTCGAGACCACTGAAGCTTTCTTT
CSVNRAFETTEAFF
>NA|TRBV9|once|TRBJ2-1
TGTGCCAGCAGCGAGGGACATCTACGGGATGAGCAGTTCTTC
CASSEGHLRDEQFF
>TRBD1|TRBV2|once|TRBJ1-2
TGTGCCAGCAGCGACAGGGGGAACAGCTATGGCTACACCTTC
CASSDRGNSYGYTF
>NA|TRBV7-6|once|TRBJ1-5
TGTGCCAGCAGCTTAAGCGGGGGTGGGGATCAGCCCCAGCATTTT
CASSLSGGGDQPQHF
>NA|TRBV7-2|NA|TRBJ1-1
TGTGCCAGCAGCTCTTTAGGGAGAAACACTGAAGCTTTCTTT
CASSSLGRNTEAFF
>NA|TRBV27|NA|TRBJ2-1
TGTGCCAGCGCTACCGGGACTGGGTACAATGAGCAGTTCTTC
CASATGTGYNEQFF
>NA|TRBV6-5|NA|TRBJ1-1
TGTGCCAGCAGTTACAAAAGCCCCCGGAGGGCTTTCTTT
CASSYKSPRRAFF